These 5 T cell receptor beta chains came from one sample sequenced in a study of cytomegalovirus exposure and HLA in healthy donors. The primer mix had 60 Vbeta and 13 Jbeta primers. Profiling relied on immunoSEQ multiplex PCR, and the TCRdb table lists in-frame clones only, not all of them. Altogether some 100,000 clones are present, around 81% being singletons, with the ten largest covering 2.2%. Sequences were obtained from PBMCs. Receptor source: a woman in her thirties in good health and CMV-seronegative.

This chain joins TRBV18 and TRBJ2-7; 13 positions match TRBD2. The CDR3 consists of 15 residues. Germline V lookup: CDR1 KGHSH, CDR2 LQKENI. The V and J ends lost 0 bases and 4 bases, in that order; junction bases with no gene match: 0. The CDR3 sequence: CASSPPGLAGYEQYF. The DNA of the CDR3 is TGTGCCAGCTCACCACCGGGACTAGCGGGGTACGAGCAGTACTTC.

The rearrangement links TRBV5-1 to TRBJ1-3; D remains unclear. The CDR3 spans 15 residues. CDR1 and CDR2 (germline): SGHRS, YFSETQ. Trimming shortened V by 3 bases and J by 0 bases, and 10 bases separated the two germline ends. The CDR3 sequence: CASSSGLSSGNTIYF. DNA for the CDR3: TGCGCCAGCAGCTCGGGATTGAGCTCTGGAAACACCATATATTTT.

The chain couples TRBV9 to TRBJ2-6, with a tentative D call TRBD1 (6 bases). The CDR3 is 16 residues long. Germline loops: CDR1 SGDLS, CDR2 YYNGEE. V gave up 1 base and J gave up 0 bases, with 8 bases separating them. CDR3 loop: CASSVSGASGANVLTF. The CDR3, as DNA: TGTGCCAGCAGCGTATCAGGGGCCTCTGGGGCCAACGTCCTGACTTTC.

This chain connects TRBV7-6 to TRBJ2-1; TRBD2 matches 7 bases. The germline gives CDR1 SGHVS, CDR2 FNYEAQ. V lost 1 base and J lost 6; bases outside the gene matches: 3. The CDR3 consists of 14 residues. Written as DNA, the CDR3 is TGTGCCAGCAGCTTAGAACTAGCGAGCAATGAGCAGTTCTTC. This translates into CASSLELASNEQFF.

The gene calls are TRBV9 and TRBJ2-5; 11 bases align to TRBD2. V was pared by 2 bases and J by 4 bases, with 10 bases of the junction left unmatched. CDR3 length: 17 amino acids. Looked up from germline, CDR1 is SGDLS and CDR2 is YYNGEE. The CDR3 region is CASSVGLAGWGGETQYF. The CDR3 DNA reads as TGTGCCAGCAGCGTTGGACTAGCGGGTTGGGGAGGAGAGACCCAGTACTTC.